The 18 T cell receptor beta chains below all came from one sample that was sequenced in a study of T cell repertoires in ileal Crohn's disease (dated by TCRdb to between 2018 and 2021). The method behind the library was the immunoSEQ multiplex PCR assay. This immuneACCESS table, as held by TCRdb, lists in-frame sequences with V and J called but not all clones. Of the missing ones, under half trace to an unresolved V gene in checked studies; the others have no known cause. The sample has some 4,200 clones on record, 69% of them singletons. Roughly a sixth of the sample is taken by the ten largest. Material: ileal tissue. The receptors were sampled from an adult with Crohn's disease.

This chain joins TRBV18 and TRBJ1-2, with 12 bases identical to TRBD1. The V gene's germline CDR1 is KGHSH and CDR2 LQKENI. CDR3 length equals 15 residues. The V gene end was trimmed by 2 bases and the J gene end by 8 bases; junction bases not matched to a gene: 6. CDR3 in DNA: TGTGCCAGCTCACCAGAAGGGACAGGGGGCCGGGGCTACACCTTC. This translates into CASSPEGTGGRGYTF.

The chain combines TRBV7-2 with TRBJ1-2; perhaps TRBD1 as D (5 bases). The CDR3 has 17 amino acids. CDR1 and CDR2 from the germline V gene are SGHTA and FQGNSA. Trimming took off 1 base at V and 2 bases at J, with 17 bases between the two ends. The CDR3 region has the DNA TGTGCCAGCAGCTTAGATGGGGCGGCCGGTTCAAACTATGGCTACACCTTC. Protein: CASSLDGAAGSNYGYTF.

V is TRBV11-3 and J is TRBJ2-3; 7 positions agree with TRBD1. Trimming cost V 4 bases and J 1 base; bases outside gene matches: 8. The CDR3 is 16 amino acids. The V gene's germline CDR1 is SGHNT and CDR2 YENEEA. CDR3: CASSSRTGSGTDTQYF. CDR3 bases: TGTGCCAGCAGCTCCCGGACAGGCTCTGGCACAGATACGCAGTATTTT.

V usage is TRBV5-6 and J usage is TRBJ1-6; TRBD1 is a possible D gene (5 bases). The CDR3 is made up of 15 amino acids. Trimming stripped 3 bases from V and 9 bases from J, with 16 bases between. Per germline, CDR1 SGHDT and CDR2 YYEEEE. For the CDR3, the DNA is TGTGCCAGCAGCTGGAGGGGCGACATTTCTTCACCCCTCCACTTT. It specifies CASSWRGDISSPLHF.

The chain has TRBV5-1 and TRBJ2-7; 11 nucleotides agree with TRBD1. Germline-derived CDR1 and CDR2 are SGHRS and YFSETQ. Trimming took 2 bases from V and 4 from J; bases not matched to a gene: 14. The CDR3 loop spans 18 amino acids. CDR3 bases: TGCGCCAGCAGCTTATCGCCGGTAAGGGACAGGGGGACGTACGAGCAGTACTTC. Encoded protein: CASSLSPVRDRGTYEQYF.

This sequence joins TRBV27 and TRBJ1-1; D not certain. The CDR3 totals 14 residues. Germline loops: CDR1 MNHEY, CDR2 SMNVEV (reference sequence). V lost 3 bases, J lost 3 bases, and 11 bases lay in between. CDR3 loop: CASSFPGGHTEAFF. DNA for the CDR3: TGTGCCAGCAGTTTCCCGGGTGGTCACACTGAAGCTTTCTTT.

In its sample, this clone was seen a few times. The gene calls are TRBV2 and TRBJ2-1, with TRBD1 identical over 7 bases. V lost 5 bases, J lost 7 bases, and 5 bases stayed unmatched. Germline CDR1 and CDR2: SNHLY and FYNNEI. CDR3 length equals 13 residues. CDR3 DNA sequence: TGTGCCAGCAGTTACGACAGGGCGAATGAGCAGTTCTTC. Amino acids: CASSYDRANEQFF.

The V call is TRBV5-6, the J call TRBJ2-4, with 9 bases aligning to TRBD2. V lost 1 base to trimming and J lost 11 bases; unmatched junction nucleotides: 7. The CDR3 covers 14 residues. Germline CDR1 reads SGHDT; CDR2 reads YYEEEE. The CDR3 region is CASSLSLSGGFQYF. CDR3 nucleotides: TGTGCCAGCAGCTTGTCCCTTAGCGGGGGCTTTCAGTACTTC.

The V gene is TRBV12-5, the J gene TRBJ1-6, with 8 positions matching TRBD1. The CDR3 has 14 residues. V was pared by 4 bases and J by 10 bases, with 6 bases of the junction left unmatched. CDR1 is LGHNT and CDR2 is FRNRAP in the germline V gene. CDR3 in DNA: TGTGCTAGTGGTTATACAGGGGGACAATCACCCCTCCACTTT. Translation: CASGYTGGQSPLHF.

This clone showed up just once. The rearrangement links TRBV5-5 to TRBJ2-3; 7 positions match TRBD1. The germline CDR1 and CDR2 sequences are SGHKS and YYEKEE (reference sequence). The CDR3 covers 17 residues. V lost 4 bases and J lost 3; bases outside the gene matches: 14. The CDR3 is CASSPKRVGGVTDTQYF. In DNA form, the CDR3 reads TGTGCCAGCAGCCCAAAACGGGTAGGGGGCGTGACAGATACGCAGTATTTT. The full variable domain, its missing parts supplied by reference TRBV5-5 and TRBJ2-3, is DAGVTQSPTHLIKTRGQQVTLRCSPISGHKSVSWYQQVLGQGPQFIFQYYEKEERGRGNFPDRFSARQFPNYSSELNVNALLLGDSALYLCASSPKRVGGVTDTQYFGPGTRLTVL.

This clone was recorded once. The chain links TRBV4-2 to TRBJ2-3; tentative D call: TRBD2 (7 bases). The CDR3 totals 14 residues. V shed 5 bases and J shed 3 bases, with 12 bases lying between them. Per the germline V gene, CDR1 is LGHNA and CDR2 is YNFKEQ. The chain's CDR3 is CASSGGAGTDTQYF. CDR3 bases: TGTGCCAGCAGCGGGGGGGCCGGAACAGATACGCAGTATTTT.

The CDR3 loop reads CASTGQGAVETQYF. DNA of the CDR3: TGTGCCAGCACCGGACAGGGGGCGGTGGAGACCCAGTACTTC. The J gene is TRBJ2-5, the V gene TRBV2; 11 bases line up with TRBD1. Losses at the gene ends were 7 bases for V and 5 bases for J; bases not matched to a gene: 6. Germline V gives CDR1 SNHLY, CDR2 FYNNEI. CDR3 size: 14 residues.

About this clone itself: At one boundary the junction diverges from the germline segment, which might be a read error. Other DNA sequences from this sample encode an identical CDR3 as well. J is TRBJ2-7 and V is TRBV2; 8 nucleotides agree with TRBD2. This CDR3 has 17 residues. The germline CDR1 and CDR2 sequences are SNHLY and FYNNEI. CDR3 nucleotide sequence: TGCGCCAGCAGGAGGGGACCGTTCGGGGGGGGATCCTACGAGCAGTACTTC. Protein product: CASRRGPFGGGSYEQYF.

The rearrangement uses TRBV6-1 and TRBJ1-6; a possible D gene is TRBD1 (6 bases). This CDR3 is 13 amino acids long. Germline V lookup: CDR1 MNHNS, CDR2 SASEGT. V was cut by 7 bases and J by 9 bases, with 13 bases left in between. The CDR3 region has the DNA TGTGCCAGCATTGGGGCACAGGGTTCACCCCTCCACTTT. Translating gives CASIGAQGSPLHF.

The chain employs TRBV6-6 and TRBJ2-7, with TRBD1 identical over 9 bases. V gave up 6 bases and J gave up 7 bases; unmatched junction bases: 16. CDR1 is MNHNY, CDR2 SVGAGI, per germline (reference sequence). The CDR3 runs to 16 residues. CDR3 coding DNA: TGTGCCAGCAGCCAGAATATGGACAGGGGATTGGGTGAGCAGTACTTC. Translation gives CASSQNMDRGLGEQYF.

J is TRBJ1-1 and V is TRBV27; D is uncertain. Per the germline V gene, CDR1 is MNHEY and CDR2 is SMNVEV (reference sequence). The CDR3 contains 13 residues. Trimming cost V 5 bases and J 4 bases, with 11 bases left between them. Here the CDR3 reads CASSQRGSTEAFF. The CDR3 DNA sequence: TGTGCCAGCAGTCAGCGGGGTAGCACTGAAGCTTTCTTT.

This sequence joins TRBV27 and TRBJ2-1; 10 positions agree with TRBD2. The CDR3 contains 15 residues. Germline V gives CDR1 MNHEY, CDR2 SMNVEV (reference sequence). V trimming: 6 bases; J trimming: 4 bases; junction bases outside the gene matches: 6. As DNA, the CDR3 is TGTGCCAGCAGCCTTGGACTAGCGGCATACAATGAGCAGTTCTTC. Its translation is CASSLGLAAYNEQFF.

This clone was detected only a few times. The CDR3 sequence: CAIASGGVDAGELFF. In nucleotides, the CDR3 is TGTGCCATCGCTAGCGGGGGGGTTGACGCCGGGGAGCTGTTTTTT. V is TRBV10-3 and J is TRBJ2-2; 12 bases line up with TRBD2. The junction had 7 bases not matched to a gene; V was cut back by 8 bases and J by 6 bases. Germline CDR1 ENHRY, CDR2 SYGVKD. CDR3 length: 15 residues.